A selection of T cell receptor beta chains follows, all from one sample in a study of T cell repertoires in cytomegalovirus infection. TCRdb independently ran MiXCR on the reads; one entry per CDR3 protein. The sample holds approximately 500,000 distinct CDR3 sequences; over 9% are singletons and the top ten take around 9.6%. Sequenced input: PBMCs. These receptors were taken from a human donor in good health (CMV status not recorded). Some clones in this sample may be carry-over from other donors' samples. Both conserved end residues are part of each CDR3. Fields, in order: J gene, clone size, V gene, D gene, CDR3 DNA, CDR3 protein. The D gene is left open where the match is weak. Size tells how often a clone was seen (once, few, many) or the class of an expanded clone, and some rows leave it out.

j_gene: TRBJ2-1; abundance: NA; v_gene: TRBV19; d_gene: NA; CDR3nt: TGTGCCAGTCACAACCCTTTCGGCGAGCAGTTCTTC; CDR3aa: CASHNPFGEQFF
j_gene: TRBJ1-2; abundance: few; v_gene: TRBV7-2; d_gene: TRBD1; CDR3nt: TGTGCCAGCAGGACAGGGGTAAACTCTGGCTACACCTTC; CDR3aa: CASRTGVNSGYTF
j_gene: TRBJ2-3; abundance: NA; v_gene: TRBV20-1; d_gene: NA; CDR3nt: TGCAGTGCCAGAGGTACAGGTTACGGTCGCCGAACCACAGATACGCAGTATTTT; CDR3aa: CSARGTGYGRRTTDTQYF
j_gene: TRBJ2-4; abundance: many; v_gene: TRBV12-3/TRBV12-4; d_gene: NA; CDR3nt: TGTGCCAGCAGTCCGTCGTCAGAGTCGGCCAAAAACATTCAGTACTTC; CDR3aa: CASSPSSESAKNIQYF
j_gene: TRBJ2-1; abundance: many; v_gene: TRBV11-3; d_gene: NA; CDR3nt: TGTGCCAGCAGCCCCGGGAGCGCCACCTACAATGAGCAGTTCTTC; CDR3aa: CASSPGSATYNEQFF
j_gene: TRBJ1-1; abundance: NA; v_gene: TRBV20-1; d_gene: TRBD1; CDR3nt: TGCAGTGCTATTGAGACAGGGAGAGACACTGAAGCTTTCTTT; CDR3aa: CSAIETGRDTEAFF
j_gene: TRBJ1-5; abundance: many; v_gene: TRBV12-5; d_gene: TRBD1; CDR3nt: TGTGCTAGTGGTCAACAACAGGGGGCGAACAATCAGCCCCAGCATTTT; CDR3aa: CASGQQQGANNQPQHF
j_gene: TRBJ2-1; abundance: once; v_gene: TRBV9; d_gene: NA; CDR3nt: TGTGCCAGCAGCGTAGTGGGCGGATCCTCCTACAATGAGCAGTTCTTC; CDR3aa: CASSVVGGSSYNEQFF
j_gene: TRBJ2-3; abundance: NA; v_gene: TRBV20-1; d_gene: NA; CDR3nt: TGCAGTGCTAGAGTAGAGGACTCCCCTTATTCAGATACGCAGTATTTT; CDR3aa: CSARVEDSPYSDTQYF
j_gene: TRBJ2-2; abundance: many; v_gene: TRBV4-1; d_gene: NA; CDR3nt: TGCGCCAGCAGCCCTCGGACTCGCCCGGAGGAGGGCACCGGGGAGCTGTTTTTT; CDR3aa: CASSPRTRPEEGTGELFF
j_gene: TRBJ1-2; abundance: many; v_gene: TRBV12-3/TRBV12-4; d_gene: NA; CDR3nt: TGTGCCAGCAGTCCTGACAGGACTAACTATGGCTACACCTTC; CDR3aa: CASSPDRTNYGYTF
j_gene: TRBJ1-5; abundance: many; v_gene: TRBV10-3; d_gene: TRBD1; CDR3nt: TGTGCCATCAGTGGGACAGGGTACCAGCCCCAGCATTTT; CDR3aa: CAISGTGYQPQHF
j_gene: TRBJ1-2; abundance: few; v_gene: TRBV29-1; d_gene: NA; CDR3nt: TGCAGCGTTGGGGAAGGTAGCTATGGCTACACCTTC; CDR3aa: CSVGEGSYGYTF
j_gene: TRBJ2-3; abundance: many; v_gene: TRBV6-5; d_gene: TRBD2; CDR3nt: TGTGCCAGCAGCTCCGGGACTAGCGGGAGCTGGGGCACAGATACGCAGTATTTT; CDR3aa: CASSSGTSGSWGTDTQYF
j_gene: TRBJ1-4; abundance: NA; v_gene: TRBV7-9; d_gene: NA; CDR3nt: TGTGCCAGCAGTTCCTTGGGAGGGTCCAATGAAAAACTGTTTTTT; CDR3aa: CASSSLGGSNEKLFF
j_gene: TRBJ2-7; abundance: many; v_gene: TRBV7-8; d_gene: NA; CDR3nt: TGTGCCAGCAGCTTATATCCCAAATACGAGCAGTACTTC; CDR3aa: CASSLYPKYEQYF
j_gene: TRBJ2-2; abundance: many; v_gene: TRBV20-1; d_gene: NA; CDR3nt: TGCAGTGCTAGCGGGTCTATCAACTCGTTCACCGGGGAGCTGTTTTTT; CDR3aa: CSASGSINSFTGELFF
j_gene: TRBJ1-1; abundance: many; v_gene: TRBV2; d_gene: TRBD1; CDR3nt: TGTGCCAGCGGGGGAGACAGGGGAAACACTGAAGCTTTCTTT; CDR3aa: CASGGDRGNTEAFF
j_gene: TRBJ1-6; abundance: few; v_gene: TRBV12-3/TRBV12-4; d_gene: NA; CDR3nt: TGTGCCAGCAGTCCTCTCGGACCACCCCTCCACTTT; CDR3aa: CASSPLGPPLHF
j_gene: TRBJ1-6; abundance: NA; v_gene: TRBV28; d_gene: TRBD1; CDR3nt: TGTGCCAGCAGTTTTTTACAGGGGGTGAATTCACCCCTCCACTTT; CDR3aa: CASSFLQGVNSPLHF
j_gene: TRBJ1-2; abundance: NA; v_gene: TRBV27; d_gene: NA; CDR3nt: TGTGCCAGCAGTTTATCGAATAACTATGGCTACACCTTC; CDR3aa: CASSLSNNYGYTF
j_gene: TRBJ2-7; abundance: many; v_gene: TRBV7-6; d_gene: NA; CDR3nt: TGTGCCAGCAGCCCCACAGGGTGGCATCCCCAGTACTTC; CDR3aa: CASSPTGWHPQYF
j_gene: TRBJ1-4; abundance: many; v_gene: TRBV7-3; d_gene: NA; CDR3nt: TGTGCCAGCAGCTTAACGAACGGACCTAATGAAAAACTGTTTTTT; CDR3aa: CASSLTNGPNEKLFF
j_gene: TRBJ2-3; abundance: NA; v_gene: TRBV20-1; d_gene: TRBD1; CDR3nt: TGCAGTGCTAGCTCACCGTTGACAGGGGGGAGGACAGATACGCAGTATTTT; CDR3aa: CSASSPLTGGRTDTQYF
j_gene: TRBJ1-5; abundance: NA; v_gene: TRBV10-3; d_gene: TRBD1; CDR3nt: TGTGCCATCAGTGAGATGGACAGGAGTTATCAGCCCCAGCATTTT; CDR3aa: CAISEMDRSYQPQHF
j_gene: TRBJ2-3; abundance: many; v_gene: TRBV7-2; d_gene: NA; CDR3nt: TGTGCCAGCAGCTTAGATGGGGAGGCCTCTTTT; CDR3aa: CASSLDGEASF
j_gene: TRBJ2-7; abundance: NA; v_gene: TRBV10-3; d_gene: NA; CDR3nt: TGTGCCATCAGTGAGTTTTCAGAAGATCTACAGTACTTC; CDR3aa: CAISEFSEDLQYF
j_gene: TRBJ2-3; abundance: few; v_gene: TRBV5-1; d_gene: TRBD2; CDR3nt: TGCGCCAGCAGTCCCGGGACTAGCGACTCTAGCACAGATACGCAGTATTTT; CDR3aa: CASSPGTSDSSTDTQYF